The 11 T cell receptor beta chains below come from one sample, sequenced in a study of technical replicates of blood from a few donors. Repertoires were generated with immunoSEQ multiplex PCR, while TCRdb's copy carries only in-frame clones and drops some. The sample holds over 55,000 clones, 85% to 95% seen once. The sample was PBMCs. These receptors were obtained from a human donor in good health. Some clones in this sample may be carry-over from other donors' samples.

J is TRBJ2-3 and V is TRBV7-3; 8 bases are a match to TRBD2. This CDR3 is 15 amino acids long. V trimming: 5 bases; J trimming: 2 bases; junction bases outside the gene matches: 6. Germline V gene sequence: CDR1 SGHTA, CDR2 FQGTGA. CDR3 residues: CASSPTSGPTDTQYF. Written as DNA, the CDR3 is TGTGCCAGCAGCCCAACTAGCGGTCCCACAGATACGCAGTATTTT. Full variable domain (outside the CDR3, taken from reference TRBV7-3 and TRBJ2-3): GAGVSQTPSNKVTEKGKYVELRCDPISGHTALYWYRQSLGQGPEFLIYFQGTGAADDSGLPNDRFFAVRPEGSVSTLKIQRTERGDSAVYLCASSPTSGPTDTQYFGPGTRLTVL.

CDR3: CASTKGVYGYTF. CDR3 bases: TGTGCCAGCACCAAGGGGGTCTATGGCTACACCTTC. The chain uses TRBV7-2 and TRBJ1-2; TRBD1 might be the D (6 bases). Deletions cut 7 bases from V and 4 bases from J, with 10 bases between. Germline values: CDR1 SGHTA, CDR2 FQGNSA. The CDR3 runs to 12 residues.

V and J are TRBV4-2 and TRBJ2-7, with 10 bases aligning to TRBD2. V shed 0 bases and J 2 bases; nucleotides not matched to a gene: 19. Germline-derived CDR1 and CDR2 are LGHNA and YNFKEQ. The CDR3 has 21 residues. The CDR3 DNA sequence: TGTGCCAGCAGCCAAGAGGCTTGGGGTAACATCCTAGCGGGGGCAACCTACGAGCAGTACTTC. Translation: CASSQEAWGNILAGATYEQYF.

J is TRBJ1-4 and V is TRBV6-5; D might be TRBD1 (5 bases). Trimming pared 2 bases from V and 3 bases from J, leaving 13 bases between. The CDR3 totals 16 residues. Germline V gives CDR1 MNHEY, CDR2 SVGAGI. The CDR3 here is CASSYESGRANEKLFF. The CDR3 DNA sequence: TGTGCCAGCAGTTACGAGTCAGGGCGAGCTAATGAAAAACTGTTTTTT.

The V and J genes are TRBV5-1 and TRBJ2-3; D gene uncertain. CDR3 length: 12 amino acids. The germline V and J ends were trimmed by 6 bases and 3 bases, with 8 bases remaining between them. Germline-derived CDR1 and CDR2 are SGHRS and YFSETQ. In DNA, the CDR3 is TGCGCCAGCAAGATCAGTACAGATACGCAGTATTTT. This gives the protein CASKISTDTQYF. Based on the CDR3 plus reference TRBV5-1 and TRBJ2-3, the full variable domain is KAGVTQTPRYLIKTRGQQVTLSCSPISGHRSVSWYQQTPGQGLQFLFEYFSETQRNKGNFPGRFSGRQFSNSRSEMNVSTLELGDSALYLCASKISTDTQYFGPGTRLTVL.

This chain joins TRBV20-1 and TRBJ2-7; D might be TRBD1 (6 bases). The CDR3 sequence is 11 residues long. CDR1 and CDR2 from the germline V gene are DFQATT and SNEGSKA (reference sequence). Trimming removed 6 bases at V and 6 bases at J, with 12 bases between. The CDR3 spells CSADDRTEQYF. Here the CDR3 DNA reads TGCAGTGCCGACGACAGGACCGAGCAGTACTTC.

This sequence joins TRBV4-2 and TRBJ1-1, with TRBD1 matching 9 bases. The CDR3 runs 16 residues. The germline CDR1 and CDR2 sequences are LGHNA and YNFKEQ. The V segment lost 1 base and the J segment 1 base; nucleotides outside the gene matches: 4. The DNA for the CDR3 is TGTGCCAGCAGCCAAGGGGACAGGGTTCGGAACACTGAAGCTTTCTTT. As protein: CASSQGDRVRNTEAFF.

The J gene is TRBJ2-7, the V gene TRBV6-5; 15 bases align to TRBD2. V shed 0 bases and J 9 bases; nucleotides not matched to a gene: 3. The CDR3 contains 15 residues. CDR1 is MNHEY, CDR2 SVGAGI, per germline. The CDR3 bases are TGTGCCAGCAGTTACTCGGGACTAGCGGGGGGCTGGCAGTACTTC. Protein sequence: CASSYSGLAGGWQYF.

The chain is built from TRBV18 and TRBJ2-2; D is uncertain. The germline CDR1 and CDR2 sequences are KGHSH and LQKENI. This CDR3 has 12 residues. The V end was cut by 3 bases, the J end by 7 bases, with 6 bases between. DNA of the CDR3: TGTGCCAGCTCACCGAGTATCGGGGAGCTGTTTTTT. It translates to CASSPSIGELFF.

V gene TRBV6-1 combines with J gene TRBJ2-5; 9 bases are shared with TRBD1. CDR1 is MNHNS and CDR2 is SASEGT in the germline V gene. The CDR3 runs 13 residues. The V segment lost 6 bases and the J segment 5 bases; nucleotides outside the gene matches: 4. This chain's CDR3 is CASRGQGLETQYF. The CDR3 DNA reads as TGTGCCAGCAGGGGACAGGGCCTCGAGACCCAGTACTTC.

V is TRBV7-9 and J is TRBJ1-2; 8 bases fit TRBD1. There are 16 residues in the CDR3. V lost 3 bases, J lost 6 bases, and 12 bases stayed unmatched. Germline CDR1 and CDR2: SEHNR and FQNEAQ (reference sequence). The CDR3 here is CASSFVTGVKSDGYTF. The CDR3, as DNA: TGTGCCAGCAGCTTTGTGACAGGGGTGAAAAGTGATGGCTACACCTTC.